A selection of T cell receptor beta chains follows, all from one sample in a study of shared clonotypes between healthy human individuals. Here immunoSEQ multiplex PCR was the method, and the copy in TCRdb shows in-frame clones only, minus some. The table includes over 1.5 million clones, 95% to 99% detected once. Specimen: naive CD4+ T cells sorted from blood. All receptors derive from a man aged 25-45 years in good health. The CDR3 runs from the conserved cysteine through the conserved F or W. A D gene is named only where the DNA matches it firmly. The size field is filled for only some rows; it gives once, few, many or a size class.

J gene | V gene | D gene | clone size | CDR3 DNA | CDR3 protein
TRBJ2-3 | TRBV5-1 | TRBD2 | - | TGCGCCAGCAGCTTGGCTCTCCTAGCGGAAGGCACAGATACGCAGTATTTT | CASSLALLAEGTDTQYF
TRBJ2-3 | TRBV19 | - | - | TGTGCCAGTAGTACTGACAGGAGCACAGATACGCAGTATTTT | CASSTDRSTDTQYF
TRBJ2-7 | TRBV28 | TRBD1 | - | TGTGCCAGCAGTTACGCCTCGGGGACAGGGTCCTACGAGCAGTACTTC | CASSYASGTGSYEQYF
TRBJ1-2 | TRBV28 | TRBD1 | - | TGTGCCAGCAGCCCCACCACTGCCGGGACAGGGGGAAGCGGCTACACCTTC | CASSPTTAGTGGSGYTF
TRBJ2-5 | TRBV30 | - | once | TGTGCCTGGAGTGTTTTAGAGACCCAGTACTTC | CAWSVLETQYF
TRBJ2-1 | TRBV11-2 | - | - | TGTGCCAGCACCCTACTGGGAGGGGGAGGGCCTAGGGAGCAGTTCTTC | CASTLLGGGGPREQFF
TRBJ2-7 | TRBV7-8 | TRBD1 | once | TGTGCCAGCAGCTTATATGTCGTCCGACGGACAGGGCCCAGCCTTGAGCAGTACTTC | CASSLYVVRRTGPSLEQYF
TRBJ2-1 | TRBV6-6 | - | - | TGTGCCAGCAGTTACTCGGCCGGGATGGGGGAGCAGTTCTTC | CASSYSAGMGEQFF
TRBJ2-2 | TRBV7-2 | - | once | TGTGCCAGCAGCTTGGCACAGAACACCGGGGAGCTGTTTTTT | CASSLAQNTGELFF
TRBJ2-2 | TRBV4-1 | TRBD2 | - | TGCGCCAGCAGCCAAGTCCCTAGCGGGAGGTTCGGCACCGGGGAGCTGTTTTTT | CASSQVPSGRFGTGELFF
TRBJ1-2 | TRBV5-1 | - | - | TGCGCCAGCAGCTTGGCCAAAGGTGGGGGCGCAGACTATGGCTACACCTTC | CASSLAKGGGADYGYTF
TRBJ1-1 | TRBV18 | TRBD1 | - | TGTGCCAGCTCACAAGAGCAGACAGGGAGTACTGAAGCTTTCTTT | CASSQEQTGSTEAFF
TRBJ1-2 | TRBV7-2 | - | - | TGTGCCAGCAGCATATACAGGGTGGACTATGGCTACACCTTC | CASSIYRVDYGYTF
TRBJ2-1 | TRBV25-1 | - | - | TGTGCCAGCAGTGAGCCCGGGGCGTACAATGAGCAGTTCTTC | CASSEPGAYNEQFF
TRBJ1-2 | TRBV18 | - | - | TGTGCCAGCTCACCTACAGGGATCTATGGCTACACCTTC | CASSPTGIYGYTF
TRBJ2-2 | TRBV10-1 | - | - | TGCGCCAGCAGTGAGAGTGGCTTAAACACCGGGGAGCTGTTTTTT | CASSESGLNTGELFF